This T cell receptor beta chain was identified in a study of T cell changes during pregnancy in multiple sclerosis. Produced via immunoSEQ multiplex PCR; TCRdb's table is partial and in-frame only. The table records roughly 38,000 clones, more than 85% of them present only once. The trim removed 2 bases at V and 5 bases at J, leaving 2 bases unmatched. CDR3 length: 13 amino acids. The germline V gene encodes CDR1 MDHEN and CDR2 SYDVKM. This receptor was identified in a female donor with multiple sclerosis, enrolled in a pregnancy study. Sequenced material: CD4+ T cells from peripheral blood mononuclear cells, taken in the third trimester of pregnancy. The chain links TRBV28 to TRBJ2-7, with 8 bases aligning to TRBD1. The CDR3: CASSLIRGHEQYF. The CDR3 DNA follows: TGTGCCAGCAGTTTAATCAGGGGGCACGAGCAGTACTTC.